The 22 T cell receptor beta chains below all came from one sample that was sequenced in a study of blood T cell repertoires in COVID-19. Produced via immunoSEQ multiplex PCR; TCRdb's table is partial and in-frame only. The table shows 150,000 to 200,000 clones, with around nine tenths occurring only once. Sequencing was performed on peripheral blood. Receptors originate from a human donor in a cohort sampled during active COVID-19.

The chain is built from TRBV6-5 and TRBJ2-6; D possibly corresponds to TRBD1 (5 bases). CDR1 and CDR2 (germline): MNHEY, SVGAGI. The V end lost 7 bases, the J end lost 0 bases, and 7 bases lay between the germline ends. This CDR3 has 14 amino acids. DNA for the CDR3: TGTGCCAGCACAGGGAACTCTGGGGCCAACGTCCTGACTTTC. It specifies CASTGNSGANVLTF.

The genes are TRBV5-1 and TRBJ2-4; TRBD1 might be the D (5 bases). V was shortened by 3 bases and J by 3 bases, with 13 bases between the two germline ends. Germline V gene lookup returns CDR1 SGHRS and CDR2 YFSETQ. The CDR3 runs to 15 residues. The CDR3 DNA is TGCGCCAGCAGCTCCCAGGGCACCGACAAAAACATTCAGTACTTC. This encodes CASSSQGTDKNIQYF.

The chain joins TRBV7-9 to TRBJ1-2; D not resolved. The germline V and J ends were trimmed by 1 base and 2 bases, with 5 bases remaining between them. The germline V gene has CDR1 SEHNR and CDR2 FQNEAQ (reference sequence). The CDR3 length is 13 residues. The CDR3 DNA is TGTGCCAGCAGCTTAGACGCGAACTATGGCTACACCTTC. Amino acid sequence: CASSLDANYGYTF.

The chain joins TRBV7-3 to TRBJ2-5; 8 bases are a match to TRBD1. CDR3 size: 16 residues. In germline, CDR1 is SGHTA, CDR2 FQGTGA. V was clipped by 3 bases and J by 2 bases; unmatched bases: 8. This CDR3 reads CASSLGPGTGQETQYF. CDR3 coding DNA: TGTGCCAGCAGCTTGGGTCCCGGGACAGGACAAGAGACCCAGTACTTC.

This clone was observed a handful of times. V is TRBV7-9 and J is TRBJ1-1, with a tentative D call TRBD1 (5 bases). The germline gives CDR1 SEHNR, CDR2 FQNEAQ (reference sequence). V was clipped by 1 base and J by 0 bases, with 12 bases between them. The CDR3 is 16 residues long. CDR3 nucleotides: TGTGCCAGCAGCTTAGTCAGCAGGGCTATGAACACTGAAGCTTTCTTT. This sequence encodes CASSLVSRAMNTEAFF.

This chain connects TRBV5-4 to TRBJ2-7; 9 bases are a match to TRBD1. The V segment lost 3 bases and the J segment 7 bases; nucleotides outside the gene matches: 8. CDR3 length equals 14 residues. Germline V CDR1 and CDR2: SGHNT, YYREEE (reference sequence). In nucleotides, the CDR3 is TGTGCCAGCAGCTCCCGAGGGACAGGGAGGGAGCAGTACTTC. Encoded protein: CASSSRGTGREQYF.

The V gene is TRBV5-1, the J gene TRBJ1-4; 8 bases match TRBD1. The germline V gene encodes CDR1 SGHRS and CDR2 YFSETQ. The CDR3 extends over 15 amino acids. V dropped 5 bases and J dropped 3; count of bases not matched to a gene: 6. The CDR3 loop is CASSSTGVPNEKLFF. The CDR3 coding sequence is TGCGCCAGCAGTTCGACAGGGGTTCCTAATGAAAAACTGTTTTTT.

This chain uses TRBV5-6 with TRBJ2-6, with D possibly being TRBD2 (6 bases). Germline CDR1 reads SGHDT; CDR2 reads YYEEEE. Trimming removed 2 bases from V and 3 bases from J, with 9 bases in between. The CDR3 loop spans 15 amino acids. The CDR3 region has the DNA TGTGCCAGCAGCTTAGGAGGGGTTGGGGCCAACGTCCTGACTTTC. This codes for CASSLGGVGANVLTF.

This chain links TRBV11-2 with TRBJ2-1; TRBD2 might be the D (5 bases). Between the trimmed V and J ends, which lost 1 base and 13 bases, there was a span of 8 bases. Per the germline V gene, CDR1 is SGHAT and CDR2 is FQNNGV. CDR3 size: 11 residues. The CDR3 DNA reads TGTGCCAGCAGCTTAGGGACTGTACAGTTCTTC. Amino acids: CASSLGTVQFF.

The V and J genes are TRBV28 and TRBJ2-7; TRBD2 aligns across 13 bases. Germline assignment: CDR1 MDHEN and CDR2 SYDVKM. The CDR3 sequence is 15 residues long. J was trimmed by 4 bases and V by 3 bases; bases with no gene match: 3. Written as DNA, the CDR3 is TGTGCCAGCAGTTTGGGACTAGCGGGGTTTTACGAGCAGTACTTC. This gives the protein CASSLGLAGFYEQYF.

This chain links TRBV27 with TRBJ1-4; D unclear. Deletions cut 6 bases from V and 0 bases from J, with 11 bases between. Germline-derived CDR1 and CDR2 are MNHEY and SMNVEV (reference sequence). CDR3 length equals 15 residues. The CDR3 region has the DNA TGTGCCAGCAGCACGTCGCCAGCAACTAATGAAAAACTGTTTTTT. Translation: CASSTSPATNEKLFF.

The chain couples TRBV14 to TRBJ2-7, with TRBD1 matching 7 bases. This CDR3 comprises 14 residues. Trimming took 4 bases from V and 3 from J; bases not matched to a gene: 6. CDR1 and CDR2 (germline): SGHDN, FVKESK. CDR3 in DNA: TGTGCCAGCAGCCCCACAGGGGTGGACTACGAGCAGTACTTC. Its translation is CASSPTGVDYEQYF.

This clone was seen once. The V and J genes are TRBV5-4 and TRBJ1-1; 7 bases map to TRBD1. V trimming: 0 bases; J trimming: 4 bases; junction bases outside the gene matches: 6. The V gene's germline CDR1 is SGHNT and CDR2 YYREEE (reference sequence). The CDR3 totals 15 residues. The CDR3 sequence is CASSLDSGQVTEAFF. The CDR3 DNA follows: TGTGCCAGCAGCTTGGACTCCGGACAGGTCACTGAAGCTTTCTTT.

V is TRBV6-2 or TRBV6-3 and J is TRBJ2-7; D gene unclear. V was pared by 2 bases and J by 6 bases, with 17 bases between. The CDR3 extends over 15 amino acids. Looked up from germline, CDR1 is MNHEY and CDR2 is SVGEGT. DNA of the CDR3: TGTGCCAGCAGTTACGTCCTAGATGCCTTTAGCGAGCAGTACTTC. Protein sequence: CASSYVLDAFSEQYF.

With regard to this clone: One end of the junction fails to match germline, which may point to a read error. V gene TRBV28 combines with J gene TRBJ1-1; possibly TRBD1 for D (6 bases). The CDR3 loop spans 13 amino acids. Germline assignment: CDR1 MDHEN and CDR2 SYDVKM. CDR3: CASKTGANAEAFF. CDR3 coding DNA: TGTGCCAGCAAGACAGGAGCGAACGCTGAAGCTTTCTTT.

This chain links TRBV19 with TRBJ1-2, with D maybe TRBD1 (5 bases). V dropped 6 bases and J dropped 7 bases, with 18 bases sitting between them. CDR1 and CDR2 (germline): LNHDA, SQIVND (reference sequence). CDR3 length: 14 residues. The CDR3 DNA follows: TGTGCCAGTAGCCCGACCACAGGATTGGGTGGCTACACCTTC. This sequence encodes CASSPTTGLGGYTF. Drawing the rest from reference TRBV19 and TRBJ1-2, the complete variable domain is DGGITQSPKYLFRKEGQNVTLSCEQNLNHDAMYWYRQDPGQGLRLIYYSQIVNDFQKGDIAEGYSVSREKKESFPLTVTSAQKNPTAFYLCASSPTTGLGGYTFGSGTRLTVV.

Only one count was recorded for this clone. The genes are TRBV6-5 and TRBJ1-2; 7 bases are a match to TRBD1. V lost 0 bases to trimming and J lost 8 bases; unmatched junction nucleotides: 9. This CDR3 is 15 amino acids long. Germline values: CDR1 MNHEY, CDR2 SVGAGI. CDR3 nucleotide sequence: TGTGCCAGCAGTTACTCGAGTGGGACAGCGCGGGGCTACACCTTC. It is translated as CASSYSSGTARGYTF.

The CDR3 spells CASSLRGGIREAFF. CDR3 sequence (DNA): TGTGCCAGCAGTTTAAGGGGGGGGATAAGAGAAGCTTTCTTT. The chain couples TRBV28 to TRBJ1-1; D might be TRBD1 (6 bases). The germline CDR1 and CDR2 sequences are MDHEN and SYDVKM. V was trimmed by 2 bases and J by 8 bases, leaving 15 bases between them. The CDR3 is 14 amino acids. The full variable domain, completed using reference TRBV28 and TRBJ1-1, is DVKVTQSSRYLVKRTGEKVFLECVQDMDHENMFWYRQDPGLGLRLIYFSYDVKMKEKGDIPEGYSVSREKKERFSLILESASTNQTSMYLCASSLRGGIREAFFGQGTRLTVV.

The gene calls are TRBV6-2 or TRBV6-3 and TRBJ1-2; 8 nucleotides align to TRBD1. Germline V gives CDR1 MNHEY, CDR2 SVGEGT. V lost 6 bases, J lost 8 bases, and 8 bases stayed unmatched. The CDR3 is made up of 13 amino acids. For the CDR3, the DNA is TGTGCCAGCAGCCCCCGACAGGGGTCGGGCTACACCTTC. It encodes CASSPRQGSGYTF.

The chain links TRBV7-2 to TRBJ2-6, with a possible D match to TRBD2 (6 bases). V was trimmed by 0 bases and J by 0 bases, leaving 15 bases between them. Germline loops: CDR1 SGHTA, CDR2 FQGNSA. There are 19 residues in the CDR3. The CDR3 is CASSLAYPGLASGANVLTF. CDR3 coding DNA: TGTGCCAGCAGCTTAGCGTATCCGGGACTCGCCTCTGGGGCCAACGTCCTGACTTTC.

The V and J genes are TRBV7-9 and TRBJ2-6, with 9 bases matching TRBD1. The CDR3 is 20 residues long. The germline CDR1 and CDR2 sequences are SEHNR and FQNEAQ (reference sequence). Trimming removed 5 bases from V and 4 bases from J; junction bases left unmatched: 18. CDR3: CASSTLSGTGLPGGANVLTF. The CDR3 DNA is TGTGCCAGCAGCACTCTATCCGGGACAGGGCTACCCGGGGGGGCCAACGTCCTGACTTTC.

The chain has TRBV28 and TRBJ1-5; D is unresolved. Germline CDR1 and CDR2: MDHEN and SYDVKM. The CDR3 totals 13 residues. V was clipped by 4 bases and J by 4 bases, with 8 bases between them. The CDR3 DNA is TGTGCCAGCAGTTCGTCCTATAATCAGCCCCAGCATTTT. Its protein is CASSSSYNQPQHF.